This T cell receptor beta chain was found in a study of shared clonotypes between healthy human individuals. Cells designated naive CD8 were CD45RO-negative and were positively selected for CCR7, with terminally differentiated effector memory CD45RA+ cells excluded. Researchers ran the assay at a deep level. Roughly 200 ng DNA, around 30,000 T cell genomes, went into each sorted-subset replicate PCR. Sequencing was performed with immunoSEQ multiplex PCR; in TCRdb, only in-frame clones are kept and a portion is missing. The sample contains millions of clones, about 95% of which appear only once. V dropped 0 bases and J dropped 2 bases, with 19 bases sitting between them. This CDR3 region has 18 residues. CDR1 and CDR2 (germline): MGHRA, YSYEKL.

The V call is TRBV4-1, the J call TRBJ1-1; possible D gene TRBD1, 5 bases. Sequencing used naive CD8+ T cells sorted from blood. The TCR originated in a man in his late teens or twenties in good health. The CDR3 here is CASSQDRDLGWGNTEAFF. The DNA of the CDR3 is TGCGCCAGCAGCCAAGATCGGGACCTAGGGTGGGGAAACACTGAAGCTTTCTTT.